One sample yielded the 23 T cell receptor beta chains listed below, sequenced in a study of cytotoxic CD8 clonotypes in ibrutinib-treated CLL. The data were produced by immunoSEQ multiplex PCR, yet TCRdb's version contains in-frame clones alone and is incomplete. The sample has about 300,000 clones, around 69% seen once. The sample here was PBMCs, taken at disease progression, from a patient treated with ibrutinib. The source is a human donor with chronic lymphocytic leukemia.

This chain connects TRBV4-1 to TRBJ1-4; no firm D call. The CDR3 extends over 15 amino acids. Germline loops: CDR1 MGHRA, CDR2 YSYEKL. The ends were cut back, 4 bases at V and 0 bases at J, with 9 bases in the middle. The CDR3 sequence: CASSPARTTNEKLFF. The CDR3 DNA is TGCGCCAGCAGCCCAGCCCGGACAACTAATGAAAAACTGTTTTTT.

This clone has only one observation. The gene calls are TRBV2 and TRBJ2-7, with D possibly matching TRBD2 (5 bases). Trimming took off 4 bases at V and 2 bases at J, with 12 bases between the two ends. CDR3 length: 14 amino acids. From germline, CDR1 is SNHLY and CDR2 FYNNEI. CDR3 coding DNA: TGTGCCAGCAGTGTGCCTAGCCATCCCTACGAGCAGTACTTC. This codes for CASSVPSHPYEQYF.

The chain recombines TRBV5-4 with TRBJ2-1; a weak D match, TRBD2 (6 bases). CDR3 size: 17 residues. Trimming removed 0 bases at V and 5 bases at J, with 18 bases between. The germline V gene has CDR1 SGHNT and CDR2 YYREEE (reference sequence). The CDR3 DNA reads as TGTGCCAGCAGCTTGGCGGCTAGCGCCAATCCCAACAATGAGCAGTTCTTC. Its translation: CASSLAASANPNNEQFF.

The genes are TRBV4-1 and TRBJ1-1; 10 bases are a match to TRBD1. The trim removed 8 bases at V and 4 bases at J, leaving 10 bases unmatched. The CDR3 totals 15 residues. CDR1 and CDR2 (germline): MGHRA, YSYEKL. The CDR3 sequence is CASRDRGRGATEAFF. In DNA, the CDR3 is TGCGCCAGCCGCGACAGGGGGCGGGGTGCCACTGAAGCTTTCTTT.

The rearrangement uses TRBV2 and TRBJ2-5, with D possibly TRBD1 on 5 matching bases. Germline-derived CDR1 and CDR2 are SNHLY and FYNNEI. V lost 3 bases, J lost 0 bases, and 11 bases lay in between. The CDR3 runs 15 residues. CDR3 sequence reads: CASSDPDKYQETQYF. In DNA, the CDR3 is TGTGCCAGCAGTGATCCGGACAAGTACCAAGAGACCCAGTACTTC.

This clone came up once. The J gene is TRBJ2-7, the V gene TRBV27; 7 positions match TRBD1. V was clipped by 6 bases and J by 2 bases; unmatched bases: 10. CDR1 is MNHEY and CDR2 is SMNVEV in the germline V gene (reference sequence). There are 15 residues in the CDR3. CDR3 nucleotide sequence: TGTGCCAGCAGCTATACCGTACAGGGGACCTACGAGCAGTACTTC. Translating gives CASSYTVQGTYEQYF.

The chain couples TRBV9 to TRBJ2-7; TRBD1 agrees at 9 bases. CDR1 is SGDLS, CDR2 YYNGEE, per germline. The CDR3 runs 15 residues. V lost 0 bases and J lost 5; bases outside the gene matches: 6. The CDR3 DNA follows: TGTGCCAGCAGCGTAGCCGGACAGGGGAGCGACGAGCAGTACTTC. Amino acid sequence: CASSVAGQGSDEQYF.

V and J are TRBV7-6 and TRBJ2-7, with TRBD2 matching 11 bases. Germline values: CDR1 SGHVS, CDR2 FNYEAQ. With 5 bases clipped from V and 4 bases from J, the junction kept 4 bases outside the gene matches. The length of the CDR3 is 14 residues. The CDR3 DNA reads TGTGCCAGCAGCCCTTCTAGCGGGAGGTACGAGCAGTACTTC. It specifies CASSPSSGRYEQYF.

Comment on this clone: Its ends do not fully match the called genes, so a read error is possible. The gene calls are TRBV19 and TRBJ2-7, with D possibly TRBD1 on 5 matching bases. This CDR3 comprises 12 residues. Germline V CDR1 and CDR2: LNHDA, SQIVND (reference sequence). The CDR3 here is CASSLDRNEQYF. The CDR3 coding sequence is TGTGCCAGTAGTTTAGACAGAAACGAGCAGTACTTC.

This chain links TRBV27 with TRBJ1-1; D not certain. This CDR3 is built from 16 residues. Germline CDR1 is MNHEY and CDR2 is SMNVEV (reference sequence). Trimming took 4 bases from V and 0 from J, leaving 15 bases between them. The chain's CDR3 is CASSWSRDYMNTEAFF. The CDR3 nucleotides are TGTGCCAGCAGTTGGTCAAGAGACTACATGAACACTGAAGCTTTCTTT.

The V call is TRBV11-2, the J call TRBJ2-7; 10 bases agree with TRBD2. Germline V gene sequence: CDR1 SGHAT, CDR2 FQNNGV. V shed 0 bases and J 2 bases; nucleotides not matched to a gene: 4. The CDR3 loop spans 16 amino acids. The CDR3: CASSLDRLAGAYEQYF. The CDR3 coding sequence is TGTGCCAGCAGCTTAGATCGGCTAGCGGGGGCCTACGAGCAGTACTTC. Full variable domain (outside the CDR3, taken from reference TRBV11-2 and TRBJ2-7): EAGVAQSPRYKIIEKRQSVAFWCNPISGHATLYWYQQILGQGPKLLIQFQNNGVVDDSQLPKDRFSAERLKGVDSTLKIQPAKLEDSAVYLCASSLDRLAGAYEQYFGPGTRLTVT.

In its sample, this clone was seen once. The chain combines TRBV7-2 with TRBJ2-7; TRBD2 matches at 16 bases. Germline CDR1 SGHTA, CDR2 FQGNSA. With V trimmed by 0 bases and J by 2 bases, 7 bases remained unmatched. The CDR3 covers 19 residues. The CDR3 loop reads CASSLAHPGTSGGAYEQYF. Written as DNA, the CDR3 is TGTGCCAGCAGCTTAGCGCACCCCGGGACTAGCGGGGGGGCCTACGAGCAGTACTTC. Filled out from reference TRBV7-2 and TRBJ2-7, the complete variable domain reads GAGVSQSPSNKVTEKGKDVELRCDPISGHTALYWYRQSLGQGLEFLIYFQGNSAPDKSGLPSDRFSAERTGGSVSTLTIQRTQQEDSAVYLCASSLAHPGTSGGAYEQYFGPGTRLTVT.

This clone occurred once. The rearrangement joins TRBV27 to TRBJ2-7, with 7 bases fitting TRBD1. Germline V lookup: CDR1 MNHEY, CDR2 SMNVEV (reference sequence). With 5 bases clipped from V and 6 bases from J, the junction kept 7 bases outside the gene matches. This CDR3 is 13 amino acids long. In nucleotides, the CDR3 is TGTGCCAGCAGTCCAAGGGGGCCGGGCGAGCAGTACTTC. Translated, it gives CASSPRGPGEQYF.

This clone appeared a few times. CDR3 in amino acids: CASSHPGQGIWGEQYF. CDR3 sequence (DNA): TGTGCCAGCAGCCACCCGGGACAGGGGATTTGGGGCGAGCAGTACTTC. V usage is TRBV11-2 and J usage is TRBJ2-7; 10 positions agree with TRBD1. Germline values: CDR1 SGHAT, CDR2 FQNNGV. The CDR3 has 16 residues. J gave up 6 bases and V 5 bases, and 13 bases lay outside the gene matches.

The rearrangement links TRBV11-2 to TRBJ2-1; D may be TRBD1 (6 bases). V shed 1 base and J shed 7 bases, with 11 bases lying between them. The CDR3 sequence is 14 residues long. The V gene's germline CDR1 is SGHAT and CDR2 FQNNGV. Here the CDR3 reads CASSLGTVGNEQFF. DNA of the CDR3: TGTGCCAGCAGCTTAGGGACAGTTGGAAATGAGCAGTTCTTC.

The chain is built from TRBV4-1 and TRBJ2-5; D is uncertain. CDR3 length: 13 residues. Trimming removed 1 base from V and 2 bases from J, with 5 bases in between. Germline V lookup: CDR1 MGHRA, CDR2 YSYEKL. The CDR3 spells CASSQVQQETQYF. In DNA form, the CDR3 reads TGCGCCAGCAGCCAAGTTCAACAAGAGACCCAGTACTTC.

This clone was found once. The chain uses TRBV5-1 and TRBJ1-2; 7 bases agree with TRBD1. CDR1 SGHRS and CDR2 YFSETQ come from the germline V gene. J lost 4 bases, V lost 0 bases, and 3 bases had no gene match. The CDR3 loop spans 14 amino acids. The CDR3 spells CASSLGDSVYGYTF. The CDR3, as DNA: TGCGCCAGCAGCTTGGGGGACAGTGTCTATGGCTACACCTTC.

There are a few counts of this clone. The chain carries TRBV2 and TRBJ2-1, with D perhaps matching TRBD2 (6 bases). In germline, CDR1 is SNHLY, CDR2 FYNNEI. This CDR3 comprises 10 residues. V was pared by 5 bases and J by 15 bases, with 11 bases between. The CDR3 sequence is CASSRLVSFF. CDR3 nucleotides: TGTGCCAGCAGTAGACTAGTCTCGTTCTTC. The full variable domain, with the rest looked up from reference TRBV2 and TRBJ2-1, is EPEVTQTPSHQVTQMGQEVILRCVPISNHLYFYWYRQILGQKVEFLVSFYNNEISEKSEIFDDQFSVERPDGSNFTLKIRSTKLEDSAMYFCASSRLVSFFGPGTRLTVL.

A few counts support this clone. This chain connects TRBV6-1 to TRBJ2-3; D gene uncertain. Germline V gene lookup returns CDR1 MNHNS and CDR2 SASEGT. Trimming cost V 4 bases and J 4 bases, with 9 bases left between them. This CDR3 is 13 amino acids long. The CDR3 loop is CASSGPRSDTQYF. The CDR3 nucleotides are TGTGCCAGCAGTGGGCCCAGGTCAGATACGCAGTATTTT.

V gene TRBV6-1 combines with J gene TRBJ2-1; D remains unclear. Germline V gene data show CDR1 as MNHNS and CDR2 as SASEGT. The V and J ends lost 0 bases and 0 bases respectively, with 6 bases between them. The length of the CDR3 is 15 residues. CDR3 in DNA: TGTGCCAGCAGTGAAGCGGGGAACTCCTACAATGAGCAGTTCTTC. The encoded protein is CASSEAGNSYNEQFF.

The CDR3 region is CASSAAETSMLDTQYF. The CDR3 nucleotides read TGTGCCAGCAGTGCCGCCGAGACTAGCATGTTGGATACGCAGTATTTT. The genes are TRBV25-1 and TRBJ2-3; 7 bases are a match to TRBD2. This CDR3 region has 16 residues. Germline V gene sequence: CDR1 MGHDK, CDR2 SYGVNS. With V trimmed by 4 bases and J by 6 bases, 13 bases remained unmatched.

The chain has TRBV19 and TRBJ2-6; TRBD2 might be the D (5 bases). Germline values: CDR1 LNHDA, CDR2 SQIVND (reference sequence). The V and J ends lost 3 bases and 4 bases respectively, with 16 bases between them. The CDR3 spans 17 residues. The CDR3 reads CASSISSGWSGANVLTF. The CDR3 region has the DNA TGTGCCAGTAGTATCTCGAGCGGATGGTCGGGGGCCAACGTCCTGACTTTC.

This rearrangement joins TRBV6-1 to TRBJ2-3; TRBD2 matches at 11 bases. V was pared by 7 bases and J by 2 bases, with 5 bases of the junction left unmatched. The CDR3 length is 15 residues. In germline, CDR1 is MNHNS, CDR2 SASEGT. The CDR3 sequence is CASTPSGGFTDTQYF. In DNA, the CDR3 is TGTGCCAGCACGCCTAGCGGGGGGTTCACAGATACGCAGTATTTT.